A single TCR beta chain is shown here with its context. As yet, its antigen is unknown. Original data processing: Owing to the provision of junction-only sequences devoid of quality scores by immunoSEQ, filtering differed. TCRdb's table, derived via immunoSEQ multiplex PCR, lists solely in-frame clones and lacks some. That table is the source of V, J and clone size, and D and trimming were worked out from the DNA. Of 2,100,000 or so clones listed, more than 90% are singletons. The V and J ends lost 1 base and 6 bases respectively, with 10 bases between them. This CDR3 region has 13 residues. Germline CDR1 and CDR2: LGHNA and YSLEER. These data are taken from a study of shared clonotypes between healthy human individuals. Findings and caveats of the study: A handful of donors showed sharing of around 5% of naive CD4 clonotypes.

Naive CD4+ cells were CD45RA-selected; the remaining cells were memory. This TCR came from a man between 18 and 29 years old in good health. Sample: naive CD4+ T cells sorted from blood. Subset here: CD45RA+ positively selected. The V call is TRBV4-3, the J call TRBJ2-7, with D hard to call. Written as DNA, the CDR3 is TGCGCCAGCAGCCAAGTAGGTACCCTCGAGCAGTACTTC. Translated, it gives CASSQVGTLEQYF.